The source of this T cell receptor (beta chain) is a study of response to subunit inactivated influenza vaccine. V lost 2 bases to trimming and J lost 5 bases, with 18 bases between them. CDR1 is MNHEY, CDR2 SVGAGI, per germline. This CDR3 comprises 16 residues. TCRdb re-derived calls from the RT-PCR reads in MiXCR, one entry per CDR3 protein. The sample carries about 570,000 distinct CDR3 sequences, approximately 10% recorded once. Separately, the same data were catalogued under a study of T cells expressing NK-cell markers. That investigation notes: A 5'RACE template switching approach incorporating UMIs was used to make TCR beta cDNA.

The receptor was isolated from a man aged 50 to 60 who received an inactivated influenza vaccine. The chain recombines TRBV6-5 with TRBJ1-1; D not certain. Sequences were derived from PBMCs from blood, sampled on the day of vaccination. This CDR3 is CASSYVSLTRDTEAFF. The CDR3 DNA reads TGTGCCAGCAGTTACGTAAGTCTAACCCGGGATACTGAAGCTTTCTTT.